This T cell receptor beta chain is drawn from a study of blood T cell repertoires in COVID-19. Study information: Sites across the United States, Italy and Spain contributed samples from acute and convalescent COVID-19.

Clinical history reported by participants formed the basis on which cohorts were assigned. Before being deemed recovered, Cohort 3 donors had two negative PCRs, clearance, or symptom resolution. CDR3 length equals 13 residues. Germline trimming cut 7 bases from V and 8 bases from J; bases unmatched to any gene: 8. As processed by the authors: Using reference gene primer amplification, nucleated cell counts were estimated. Method: immunoSEQ multiplex PCR; TCRdb's copy keeps in-frame clones and lacks some. The D gene and trimming were derived from the DNA, and the V and J assignments and clone size from that table. The table shows roughly 300,000 clones, with more than 75% occurring only once.

This chain uses TRBV12-3 or TRBV12-4 with TRBJ2-1; 7 bases are a match to TRBD2. The source of this sequence is a man aged 25-40 years who had recovered from COVID-19. Sample: PBMCs or T cells enriched from blood (not recorded which). CDR3 loop: CASIFRAGDEQFF. CDR3 nucleotides: TGTGCCAGCATCTTTCGGGCGGGAGATGAGCAGTTCTTC.